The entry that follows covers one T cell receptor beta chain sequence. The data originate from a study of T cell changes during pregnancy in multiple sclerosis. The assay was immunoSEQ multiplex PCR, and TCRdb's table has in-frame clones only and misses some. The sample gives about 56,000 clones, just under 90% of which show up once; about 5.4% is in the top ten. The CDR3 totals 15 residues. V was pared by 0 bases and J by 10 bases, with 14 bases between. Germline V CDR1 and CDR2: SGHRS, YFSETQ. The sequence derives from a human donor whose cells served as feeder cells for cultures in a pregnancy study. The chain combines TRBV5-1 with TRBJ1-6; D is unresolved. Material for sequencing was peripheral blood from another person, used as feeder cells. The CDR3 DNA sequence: TGCGCCAGCAGCTTGGCCGAGGATAATGGATCACCCCTCCACTTT. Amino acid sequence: CASSLAEDNGSPLHF.